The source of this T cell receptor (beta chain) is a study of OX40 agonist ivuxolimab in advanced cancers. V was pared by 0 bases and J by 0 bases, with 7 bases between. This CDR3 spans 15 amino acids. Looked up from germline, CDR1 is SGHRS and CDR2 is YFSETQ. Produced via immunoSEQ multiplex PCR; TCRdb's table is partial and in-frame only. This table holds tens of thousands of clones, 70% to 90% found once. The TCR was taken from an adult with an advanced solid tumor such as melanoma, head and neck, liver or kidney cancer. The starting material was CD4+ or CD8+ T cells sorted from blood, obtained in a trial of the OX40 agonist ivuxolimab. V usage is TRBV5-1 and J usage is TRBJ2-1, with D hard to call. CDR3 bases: TGCGCCAGCAGCTTGGGGGCTAGCTCCTACAATGAGCAGTTCTTC. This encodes CASSLGASSYNEQFF.